The present T cell receptor (beta chain) was sequenced within a study of blood T cell repertoires in COVID-19 (TCRdb year 2020). Study-wide context: Samples from collaborators originated in the United States, Italy and Spain and spanned both the acute and convalescent phases of COVID-19. The samples were drawn from two sources: the first 160 participants of the ongoing ImmuneRACE study, and fewer than 1,500 subjects contributed by 6 global collaborators. Subjects who had been exposed to COVID-19, were actively infected with it, or had recovered from it provided the deeply sampled blood TCRbeta repertoires that made up the dataset. A de-identified subject ID, COVID-19 status, age in years and sex were almost always included in the sample metadata. Where available, HLA class I and class II types were obtained from metadata supplied by the sample provider rather than from assay-based typing. The prospective study material was composed of cDNA or gDNA derived from T cells, B-cell-depleted T cells, or PBMCs. The repertoires were made available in a free public database intended to serve as a resource for research on the immune response to SARS-CoV-2. Study-wide findings and limitations: The quantity of clinical and demographic metadata differed by source and by participant and was supplied without curation.

Each collaborating institution followed its own protocols to collect whole blood in K2EDTA tubes. For TCRbeta analysis, collaborator samples were shipped as frozen whole blood, as isolated PBMCs, or as DNA extracted from either sample type. From cysteine to phenylalanine, the CDR3 is 16 amino acids long. Of the read, only the CDR3 DNA is kept; its 48 bases are in frame from base 1. The CDR1 and CDR2 encoded by the germline V gene are MDHEN and SYDVKM. The V end loses 4 bases and the J end loses 7 bases, and a stretch of 19 bases separates them. On this clone: Its antigen is unknown. Per-base quality was not reported, and no clone a single base away is much larger than it.

The immunoSEQ Assay, a bias-controlled multiplex PCR, was used to amplify TCRbeta CDR3 regions from genomic DNA. The authors' pipeline ran thus. Nucleated cell counts per sample were estimated from amplification of reference gene primers within the assay. To quantify the absolute abundance of each unique TCRbeta CDR3 rearrangement, sequence reads were collapsed and filtered. Productive Simpson clonality was computed per sample as the square root of Simpson's diversity index over productive rearrangements. This immuneACCESS table, as held by TCRdb, lists in-frame sequences with V and J called but not all clones. Of the missing ones, under half trace to an unresolved V gene in checked studies; the others have no known cause. V and J calls and clone size come straight from that table; D and trimming were deduced from the DNA. A total of a few hundred thousand clones appear in this sample, about 89% of them only once. Clones ranked in the top ten supply around 0.88% of the sample.

In this chain, TRBV28 is recombined with TRBJ1-4; possibly the D gene is TRBD1, per 5 matching bases. Material for sequencing was peripheral blood. The TCR was taken from a man younger than 45 with acute or convalescent COVID-19. The CDR3: CASSSRLRGFGEKLFF. The sequenced DNA: TGTGCCAGCAGTTCCCGCCTCCGGGGGTTCGGTGAAAAACTGTTTTTT.